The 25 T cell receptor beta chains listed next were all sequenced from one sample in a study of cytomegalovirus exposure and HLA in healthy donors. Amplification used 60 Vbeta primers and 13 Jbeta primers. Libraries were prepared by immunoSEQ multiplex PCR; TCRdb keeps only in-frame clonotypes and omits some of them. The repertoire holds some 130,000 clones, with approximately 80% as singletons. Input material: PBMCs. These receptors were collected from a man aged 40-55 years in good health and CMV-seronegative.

CDR3 sequence reads: CASMGDTRNQPQHF. The DNA of the CDR3 is TGTGCCAGCATGGGGGACACTCGAAATCAGCCCCAGCATTTT. The V call is TRBV2, the J call TRBJ1-5, with a tentative D call TRBD1 (6 bases). Germline V gene data show CDR1 as SNHLY and CDR2 as FYNNEI. Between the trimmed V and J ends, which lost 7 bases and 4 bases, there was a span of 14 bases. The CDR3 loop spans 14 amino acids.

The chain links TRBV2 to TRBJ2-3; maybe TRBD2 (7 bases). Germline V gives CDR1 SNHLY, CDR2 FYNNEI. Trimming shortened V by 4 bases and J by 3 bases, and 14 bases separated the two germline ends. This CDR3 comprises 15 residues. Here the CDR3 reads CASSGGGGWTDTQYF. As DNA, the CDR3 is TGTGCCAGCAGTGGGGGAGGGGGTTGGACAGATACGCAGTATTTT.

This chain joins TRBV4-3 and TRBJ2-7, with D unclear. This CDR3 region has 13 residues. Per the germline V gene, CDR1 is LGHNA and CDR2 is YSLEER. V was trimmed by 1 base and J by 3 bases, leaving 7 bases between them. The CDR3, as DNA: TGCGCCAGCAGCCAAGCCCCGGGCTACGAGCAGTACTTC. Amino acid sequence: CASSQAPGYEQYF.

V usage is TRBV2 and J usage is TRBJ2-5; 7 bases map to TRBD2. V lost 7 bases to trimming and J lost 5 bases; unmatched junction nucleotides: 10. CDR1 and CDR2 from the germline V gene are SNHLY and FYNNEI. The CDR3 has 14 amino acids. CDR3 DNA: TGTGCCAGCAATCCGGCGGGGGAAAGGGAGACCCAGTACTTC. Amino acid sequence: CASNPAGERETQYF.

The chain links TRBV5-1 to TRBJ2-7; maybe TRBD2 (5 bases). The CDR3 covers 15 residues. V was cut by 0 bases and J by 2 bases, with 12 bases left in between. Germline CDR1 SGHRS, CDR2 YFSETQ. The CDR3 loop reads CASSLGSAGTYEQYF. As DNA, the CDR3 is TGCGCCAGCAGCTTGGGAAGCGCGGGCACCTACGAGCAGTACTTC. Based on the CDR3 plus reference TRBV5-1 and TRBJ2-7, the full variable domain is KAGVTQTPRYLIKTRGQQVTLSCSPISGHRSVSWYQQTPGQGLQFLFEYFSETQRNKGNFPGRFSGRQFSNSRSEMNVSTLELGDSALYLCASSLGSAGTYEQYFGPGTRLTVT.

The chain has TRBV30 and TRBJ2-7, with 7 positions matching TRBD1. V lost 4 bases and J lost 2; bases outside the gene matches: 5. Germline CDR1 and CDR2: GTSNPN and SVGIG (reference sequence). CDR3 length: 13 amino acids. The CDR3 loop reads CAWNLGQAYEQYF. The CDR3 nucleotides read TGTGCCTGGAATTTAGGACAGGCCTACGAGCAGTACTTC.

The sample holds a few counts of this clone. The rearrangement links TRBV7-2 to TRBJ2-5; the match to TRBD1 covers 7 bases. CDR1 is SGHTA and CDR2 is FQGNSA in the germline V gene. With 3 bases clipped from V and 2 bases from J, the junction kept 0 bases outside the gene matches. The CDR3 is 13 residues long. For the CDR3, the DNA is TGTGCCAGCAGCTTGGACAGGCAAGAGACCCAGTACTTC. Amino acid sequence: CASSLDRQETQYF.

CDR3 bases: TGTGCCAGCAGCTTAGATTGGGGGGTCTCCCTCTCCTACGAGCAGTACTTC. This sequence encodes CASSLDWGVSLSYEQYF. V and J are TRBV11-2 and TRBJ2-7; tentative D call: TRBD2 (6 bases). The CDR3 extends over 17 amino acids. Trimming took 0 bases from V and 0 from J, leaving 15 bases between them. The germline V gene has CDR1 SGHAT and CDR2 FQNNGV.

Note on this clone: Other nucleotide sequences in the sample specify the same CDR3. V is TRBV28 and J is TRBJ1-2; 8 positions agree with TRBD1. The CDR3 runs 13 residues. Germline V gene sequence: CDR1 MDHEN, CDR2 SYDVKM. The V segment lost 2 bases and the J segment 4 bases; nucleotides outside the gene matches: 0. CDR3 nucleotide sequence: TGTGCCAGCAGTTTAGACAGGGGCTATGGCTACACCTTC. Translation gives CASSLDRGYGYTF.

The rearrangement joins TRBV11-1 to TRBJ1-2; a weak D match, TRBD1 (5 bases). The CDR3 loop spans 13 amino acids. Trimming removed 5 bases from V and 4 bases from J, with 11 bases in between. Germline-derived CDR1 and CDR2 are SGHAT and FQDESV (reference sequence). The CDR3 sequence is CASSPQGTYGYTF. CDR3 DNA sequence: TGTGCCAGCAGCCCCCAGGGTACCTATGGCTACACCTTC. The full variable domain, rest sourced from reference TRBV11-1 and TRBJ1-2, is EAEVAQSPRYKITEKSQAVAFWCDPISGHATLYWYRQILGQGPELLVQFQDESVVDDSQLPKDRFSAERLKGVDSTLKIQPAELGDSAMYLCASSPQGTYGYTFGSGTRLTVV.

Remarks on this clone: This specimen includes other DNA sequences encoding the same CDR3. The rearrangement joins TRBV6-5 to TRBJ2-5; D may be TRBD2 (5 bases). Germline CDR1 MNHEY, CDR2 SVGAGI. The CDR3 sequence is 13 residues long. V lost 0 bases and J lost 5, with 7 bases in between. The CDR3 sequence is CASSYSTGETQYF. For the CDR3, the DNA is TGTGCCAGCAGTTACTCGACGGGGGAGACCCAGTACTTC.

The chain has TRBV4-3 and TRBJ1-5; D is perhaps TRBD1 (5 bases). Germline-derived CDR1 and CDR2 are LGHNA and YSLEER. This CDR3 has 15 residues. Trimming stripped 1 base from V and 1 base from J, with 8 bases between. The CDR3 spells CASSQVEGSNQPQHF. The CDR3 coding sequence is TGCGCCAGCAGCCAAGTGGAGGGGAGCAATCAGCCCCAGCATTTT.

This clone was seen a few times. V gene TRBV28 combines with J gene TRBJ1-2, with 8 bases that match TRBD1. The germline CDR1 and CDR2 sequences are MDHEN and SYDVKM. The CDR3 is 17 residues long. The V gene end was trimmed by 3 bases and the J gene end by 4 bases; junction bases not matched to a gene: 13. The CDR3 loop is CASSFRLRGPKGYGYTF. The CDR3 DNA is TGTGCCAGCAGTTTCCGCCTCAGGGGGCCTAAGGGCTATGGCTACACCTTC.

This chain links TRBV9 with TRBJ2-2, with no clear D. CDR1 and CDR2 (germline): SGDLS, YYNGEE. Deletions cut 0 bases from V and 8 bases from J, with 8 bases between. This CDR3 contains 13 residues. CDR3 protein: CASSVDQAGELFF. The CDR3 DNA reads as TGTGCCAGCAGCGTAGATCAAGCTGGGGAGCTGTTTTTT.

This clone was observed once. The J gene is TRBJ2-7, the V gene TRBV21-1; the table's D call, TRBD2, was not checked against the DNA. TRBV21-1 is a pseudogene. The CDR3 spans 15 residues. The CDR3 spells CATVIAGPLSYEQYF. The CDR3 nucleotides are TGTGCCACCGTGATAGCGGGACCCCTATCCTACGAGCAGTACTTC.

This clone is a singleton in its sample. CDR3 sequence: CSVETGSEQYF. CDR3 in DNA: TGCAGCGTAGAAACAGGGTCCGAGCAGTACTTC. The chain employs TRBV29-1 and TRBJ2-7, with D perhaps matching TRBD1 (6 bases). V lost 6 bases and J lost 6, with 12 bases in between. This CDR3 is 11 amino acids long. Germline CDR1 SQVTM, CDR2 ANQGSEA.

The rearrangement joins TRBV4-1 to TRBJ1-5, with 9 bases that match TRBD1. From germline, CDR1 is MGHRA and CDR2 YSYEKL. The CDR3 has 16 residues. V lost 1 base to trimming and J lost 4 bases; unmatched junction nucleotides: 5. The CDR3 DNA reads TGCGCCAGCAGCCAAGGGGCGGGACAGGGAAATCAGCCCCAGCATTTT. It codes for CASSQGAGQGNQPQHF.

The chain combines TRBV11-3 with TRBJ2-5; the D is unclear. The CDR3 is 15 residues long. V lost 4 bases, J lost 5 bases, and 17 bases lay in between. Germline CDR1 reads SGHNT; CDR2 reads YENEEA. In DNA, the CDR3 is TGTGCCAGCAGCTCCCCGACGGAGCCTCAGGAGACCCAGTACTTC. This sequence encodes CASSSPTEPQETQYF.

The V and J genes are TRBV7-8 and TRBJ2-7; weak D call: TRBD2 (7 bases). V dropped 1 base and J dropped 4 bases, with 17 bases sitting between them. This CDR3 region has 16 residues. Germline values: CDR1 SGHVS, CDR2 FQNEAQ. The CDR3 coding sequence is TGTGCCAGCAGCTTAGGGTGGGGGGGCATGTCGTACGAGCAGTACTTC. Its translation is CASSLGWGGMSYEQYF.

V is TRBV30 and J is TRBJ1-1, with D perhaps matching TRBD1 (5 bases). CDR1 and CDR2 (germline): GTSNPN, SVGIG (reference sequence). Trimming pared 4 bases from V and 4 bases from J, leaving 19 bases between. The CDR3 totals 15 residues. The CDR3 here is CAWTDFARRGTEAFF. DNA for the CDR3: TGTGCCTGGACAGACTTTGCACGGAGGGGCACTGAAGCTTTCTTT.

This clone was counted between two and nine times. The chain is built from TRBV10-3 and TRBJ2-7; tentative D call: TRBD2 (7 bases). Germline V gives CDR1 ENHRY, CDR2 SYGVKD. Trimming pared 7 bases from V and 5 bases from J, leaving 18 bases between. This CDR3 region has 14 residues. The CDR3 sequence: CAITPKGGPNEQYF. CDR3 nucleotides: TGTGCCATCACCCCAAAGGGGGGGCCTAACGAGCAGTACTTC.

CDR3 protein: CASSIPRQGVVEQYF. CDR3 DNA: TGTGCCAGTAGTATTCCCCGACAGGGCGTCGTCGAGCAGTACTTC. The chain links TRBV19 to TRBJ2-7; TRBD1 aligns across 7 bases. The CDR3 spans 15 residues. V was pared by 3 bases and J by 6 bases, with 11 bases of the junction left unmatched. Germline V gene lookup returns CDR1 LNHDA and CDR2 SQIVND (reference sequence).

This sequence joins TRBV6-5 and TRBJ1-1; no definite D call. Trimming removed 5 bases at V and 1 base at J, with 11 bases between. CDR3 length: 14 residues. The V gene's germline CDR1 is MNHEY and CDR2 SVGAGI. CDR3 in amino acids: CASSIGLSNTEAFF. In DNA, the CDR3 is TGTGCCAGCAGTATAGGACTGTCGAACACTGAAGCTTTCTTT.

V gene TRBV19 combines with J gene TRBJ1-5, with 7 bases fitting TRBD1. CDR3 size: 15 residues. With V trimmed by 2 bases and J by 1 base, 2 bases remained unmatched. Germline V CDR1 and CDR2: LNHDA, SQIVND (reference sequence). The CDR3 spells CASSIKDRSNQPQHF. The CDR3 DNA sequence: TGTGCCAGTAGTATAAAGGACAGGAGCAATCAGCCCCAGCATTTT.

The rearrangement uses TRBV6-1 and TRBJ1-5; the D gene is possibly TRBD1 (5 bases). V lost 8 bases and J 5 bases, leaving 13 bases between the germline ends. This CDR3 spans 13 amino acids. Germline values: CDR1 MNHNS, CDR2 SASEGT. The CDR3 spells CASGTTFDQPQHF. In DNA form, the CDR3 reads TGTGCCAGCGGGACTACATTCGATCAGCCCCAGCATTTT.